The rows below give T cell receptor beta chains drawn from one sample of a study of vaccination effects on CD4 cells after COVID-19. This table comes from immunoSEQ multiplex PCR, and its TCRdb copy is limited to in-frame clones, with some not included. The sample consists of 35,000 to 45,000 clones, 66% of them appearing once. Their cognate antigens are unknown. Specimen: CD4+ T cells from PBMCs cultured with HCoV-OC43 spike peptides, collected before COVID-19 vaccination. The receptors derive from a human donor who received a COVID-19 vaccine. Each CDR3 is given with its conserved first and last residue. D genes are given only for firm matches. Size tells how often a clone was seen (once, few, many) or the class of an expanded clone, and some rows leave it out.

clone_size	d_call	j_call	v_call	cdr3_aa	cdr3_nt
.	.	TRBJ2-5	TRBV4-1	CASSQEGLATGQETQYF	TGCGCCAGCAGCCAAGAAGGGTTGGCGACAGGCCAAGAGACCCAGTACTTC
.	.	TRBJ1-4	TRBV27	CALTGPLKLFF	TGTGCCCTAACCGGGCCCCTAAAACTGTTTTTT
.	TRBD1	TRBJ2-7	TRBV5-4	CASSFSDRGGEQYF	TGTGCCAGCAGCTTTTCGGACAGGGGAGGCGAGCAGTACTTC
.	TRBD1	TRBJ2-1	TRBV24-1	CATSDPGTGGQEQFF	TGTGCCACCAGTGACCCCGGGACAGGGGGACAAGAGCAGTTCTTC
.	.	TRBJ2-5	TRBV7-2	CASSLAEQETQYF	TGTGCCAGCAGCTTAGCCGAACAAGAGACCCAGTACTTC
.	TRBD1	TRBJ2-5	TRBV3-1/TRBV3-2	CASSQGTVEQETQYF	TGTGCCAGCAGCCAGGGGACAGTGGAACAAGAGACCCAGTACTTC
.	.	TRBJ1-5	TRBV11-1	CASSTQRNQPQHF	TGTGCCAGCAGCACACAGCGCAATCAGCCCCAGCATTTT
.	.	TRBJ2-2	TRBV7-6	CASILGGPNTGELFF	TGTGCCAGCATCCTCGGGGGACCGAACACCGGGGAGCTGTTTTTT
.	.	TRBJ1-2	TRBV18	CASSPRHGNGYTF	TGTGCCAGCTCACCCAGACACGGGAATGGCTACACCTTC
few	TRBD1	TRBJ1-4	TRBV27	CASSFLFGTDNEKLFF	TGTGCCAGCAGTTTCCTCTTCGGGACAGATAATGAAAAACTGTTTTTT
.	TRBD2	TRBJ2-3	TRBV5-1	CASSLVLAGGTDTQYF	TGCGCCAGCAGCTTGGTCTTAGCGGGGGGGACAGATACGCAGTATTTT
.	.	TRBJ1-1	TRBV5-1	CASSPEVGTEAFF	TGCGCCAGCAGCCCGGAAGTTGGAACTGAAGCTTTCTTT
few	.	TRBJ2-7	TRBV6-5	CASSYTSPSYEQYF	TGTGCCAGCAGTTACACCTCCCCTTCCTACGAGCAGTACTTC
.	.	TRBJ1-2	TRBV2	CASRAGRGGGYTF	TGTGCCAGCAGGGCCGGGAGGGGTGGCGGCTACACCTTC
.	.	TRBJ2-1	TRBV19	CASKGSSYNEQFF	TGTGCCAGTAAAGGGAGCTCCTACAATGAGCAGTTCTTC
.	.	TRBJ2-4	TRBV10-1	CASSEDPDRQNIQYF	TGCGCCAGCAGTGAGGACCCAGACCGCCAAAACATTCAGTACTTC
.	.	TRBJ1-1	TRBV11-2	CASSSRRTDAEAFF	TGTGCCAGCAGCTCCAGACGGACGGACGCTGAAGCTTTCTTT
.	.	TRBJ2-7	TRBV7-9	CASSLNSQGTEQYF	TGTGCCAGCAGCTTAAATAGTCAGGGTACCGAGCAGTACTTC
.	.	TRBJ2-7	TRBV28	CASSSGSLYEQYF	TGTGCCAGCAGTTCCGGGAGTTTGTACGAGCAGTACTTC
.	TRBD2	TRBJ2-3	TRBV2	CASLEGLAVSDTQYF	TGTGCCAGCCTGGAGGGACTAGCCGTTTCAGATACGCAGTATTTT